This TCR beta chain comes out of a study of cytomegalovirus exposure and HLA in healthy donors. The study's findings and limits: Some TCR beta chains (roughly 160 of them) were listed as cytomegalovirus-associated. The classifier reportedly diagnosed cytomegalovirus status with high specificity and sensitivity.

This clone was seen just once. Its antigen is not known. One junction end disagrees with the germline gene, perhaps due to a read error. This table comes from immunoSEQ multiplex PCR, and its TCRdb copy is limited to in-frame clones, with some not included. This sample carries 120,000 or so clones, roughly 86% of them seen once, and the ten largest clones take 4% to 6%. CDR1 and CDR2 from the germline V gene are SGHNT and YYREEE (reference sequence). This CDR3 contains 15 residues. Material: PBMCs. The chain joins TRBV5-4 to TRBJ2-3; tentatively, D is TRBD2 (5 bases). This sequence was found in a man aged 18 to 30 in good health and CMV-seronegative. The CDR3 DNA reads as TGTGTCAGCAGCCCTTGGGCGGGTAGCTCAGATACGCAGTATTTT. It specifies CVSSPWAGSSDTQYF. Full variable domain (outside the CDR3, taken from reference TRBV5-4 and TRBJ2-3): ETGVTQSPTHLIKTRGQQVTLRCSSQSGHNTVSWYQQALGQGPQFIFQYYREEENGRGNFPPRFSGLQFPNYSSELNVNALELDDSALYLCVSSPWAGSSDTQYFGPGTRLTVL.